These 9 T cell receptor beta chains share one sample of origin, sequenced in a study of Ad26.COV2.S vaccination and SARS-CoV-2 variants. Indicated treatment: some 20 received Ad26.COV2.S at low or high dose, single or two shots; several received placebo; per-sample allocation not given. Collection of the samples took place on day 63 after the first injection of vaccine or placebo. Measured with immunoSEQ multiplex PCR; TCRdb has only the in-frame clones, and not every one. The sample shows 300,000 to 400,000 clones, around nine tenths of them seen only once. This sample comprised peripheral blood, obtained in a trial of Ad26.COV2.S vaccine versus placebo. These receptors were taken from a person aged 18-60 years who received the Ad26.COV2.S COVID-19 vaccine or a placebo.

To note about this clone: The junction shows a germline mismatch at one end, possibly a read error. V is TRBV20-1 and J is TRBJ2-7, with D perhaps given as TRBD1 or TRBD2 (5 bases each). Germline CDR1 is DFQATT and CDR2 is SNEGSKA (reference sequence). The CDR3 contains 11 residues. The DNA for the CDR3 is TGCAGTGCTAGTCGATCGGACCTGGGGGACTTC. Protein sequence: CSASRSDLGDF.

The chain carries TRBV19 and TRBJ1-5; TRBD1 is a possible D gene (6 bases). The CDR3 sequence is 13 residues long. V lost 6 bases and J 7 bases, leaving 13 bases between the germline ends. Germline V gene sequence: CDR1 LNHDA, CDR2 SQIVND (reference sequence). The CDR3 nucleotides are TGTGCCAGTAGCTGGGAGAGGGGGCAGCCCCAGCATTTT. Its translation is CASSWERGQPQHF.

The rearrangement joins TRBV7-2 to TRBJ2-4, with D hard to call. Per germline, CDR1 SGHTA and CDR2 FQGNSA. The V and J ends lost 1 base and 1 base respectively, with 11 bases between them. This CDR3 is built from 16 residues. CDR3 bases: TGTGCCAGCAGCTTAGATCTGGGTCTGGCCAAAAACATTCAGTACTTC. It yields the protein CASSLDLGLAKNIQYF.

V usage is TRBV10-2 and J usage is TRBJ1-4, with D tentatively TRBD1 (5 bases). CDR3 length: 15 amino acids. Trimming left V 2 bases short and J 8 bases short, with 15 bases between. Germline lookup yields CDR1 WSHSY and CDR2 SAAADI. CDR3 DNA: TGCGCCAGCAGTGAGATTGCGGGGGGTAGCGAAAAACTGTTTTTT. Amino acids: CASSEIAGGSEKLFF.

The chain has TRBV6-5 and TRBJ1-2, with a possible D match to TRBD1 (5 bases). The germline V gene encodes CDR1 MNHEY and CDR2 SVGAGI. Deletions cut 2 bases from V and 1 base from J, with 5 bases between. This CDR3 is built from 13 residues. CDR3 DNA: TGTGCCAGCAGTTACCAGGGTAACTATGGCTACACCTTC. Protein sequence: CASSYQGNYGYTF.

Written as DNA, the CDR3 is TGTGCCAGCAGCACCAGGAGCGGGGGGCGGCCCACCGGGGAGCTGTTTTTT. This translates into CASSTRSGGRPTGELFF. This sequence joins TRBV6-2 or TRBV6-3 and TRBJ2-2, with 9 bases matching TRBD2. The J segment lost 4 bases and the V segment lost 6 bases, leaving 12 bases of the junction unmatched. CDR3 length: 17 amino acids. Looked up from germline, CDR1 is MNHEY and CDR2 is SVGEGT.

The chain is built from TRBV10-3 and TRBJ1-1; D call uncertain. Per germline, CDR1 ENHRY and CDR2 SYGVKD. V dropped 2 bases and J dropped 8 bases, with 6 bases sitting between them. CDR3 length: 11 amino acids. The CDR3 nucleotides read TGTGCCATCAGTGAGGCTAGGGAAGCTTTCTTT. It encodes CAISEAREAFF.

In its sample, this clone was seen once. This rearrangement joins TRBV9 to TRBJ2-1; 8 nucleotides match TRBD2. The CDR3 has 18 residues. CDR1 and CDR2 from the germline V gene are SGDLS and YYNGEE. J lost 0 bases, V lost 3 bases, and 11 bases had no gene match. The CDR3 protein is CASSGEREGLSSYNEQFF. The CDR3 DNA reads as TGTGCCAGCAGCGGCGAACGGGAGGGGTTAAGCTCCTACAATGAGCAGTTCTTC.

As regards this clone: Other nucleotide sequences in the sample specify the same CDR3. The V call is TRBV5-1, the J call TRBJ2-1, with 8 bases that match TRBD2. Germline assignment: CDR1 SGHRS and CDR2 YFSETQ. Losses at the gene ends were 3 bases for V and 4 bases for J; bases not matched to a gene: 6. The length of the CDR3 is 15 residues. The CDR3 region is CASSWGLAGYNEQFF. The CDR3 DNA reads TGCGCCAGCAGCTGGGGGCTAGCGGGTTACAATGAGCAGTTCTTC.